These 2 T cell receptor beta chains were sequenced from one sample in a study of PD-1 blockade in classical Hodgkin lymphoma. This table comes from immunoSEQ multiplex PCR, and its TCRdb copy is limited to in-frame clones, with some not included. The table has around 60,000 clones, just over 90% seen once. Documented time point: cycle 4 day 1 (C4D1), after less than seven weeks of nivolumab. Relapses following autologous stem cell transplantation were seen in all patients, with brentuximab vedotin exposure varying. This specimen consisted of peripheral blood mononuclear cells (PBMCs), obtained before the fourth cycle of nivolumab. The receptors were sampled from a human donor with classical Hodgkin lymphoma.

This chain uses TRBV28 with TRBJ2-1; D gene unclear. Germline V CDR1 and CDR2: MDHEN, SYDVKM. The CDR3 totals 20 residues. Trimming cost V 6 bases and J 4 bases, with 31 bases left between them. The chain's CDR3 is CASSFTIVTPGRQAYNEQFF. The CDR3 nucleotides read TGTGCCAGCAGCTTCACGATTGTGACCCCCGGCCGGCAAGCGTACAATGAGCAGTTCTTC. The entire variable domain, with the rest obtained from reference TRBV28 and TRBJ2-1, is as follows: DVKVTQSSRYLVKRTGEKVFLECVQDMDHENMFWYRQDPGLGLRLIYFSYDVKMKEKGDIPEGYSVSREKKERFSLILESASTNQTSMYLCASSFTIVTPGRQAYNEQFFGPGTRLTVL.

V is TRBV16 and J is TRBJ2-7, with D uncertain. The V end was cut by 2 bases, the J end by 4 bases, with 9 bases between. The CDR3 covers 13 residues. Germline loops: CDR1 KGHSY, CDR2 FQNENV. The chain's CDR3 is CASSQVADYEQYF. The CDR3, as DNA: TGTGCCAGCAGCCAAGTTGCTGATTACGAGCAGTACTTC.